A few counts support the clone carrying this T cell receptor (beta chain). Investigators isolated RNA and reverse transcribed it into cDNA to act as the sequencing template. The method was immunoSEQ multiplex PCR; TCRdb's version includes in-frame clones alone and lacks a portion of them. The table shows more than 200,000 clones, with under 70% occurring only once. The data were taken from a study of CD8+ T cells in alopecia areata. Regarding treatment: oral pan-JAK inhibitor, 5-10 mg twice daily. Sequencing used CD4+ T cells sorted from blood, obtained at week 4, from a patient treated with tofacitinib. This receptor was obtained from a human donor with alopecia areata.

CDR3 residues: CASSFSETQYF. The DNA for the CDR3 is TGTGCCAGCAGCTTCTCGGAGACCCAGTACTTC. The J gene is TRBJ2-5, the V gene TRBV5-6; D remains unclear. This CDR3 has 11 residues. CDR1 and CDR2 from the germline V gene are SGHDT and YYEEEE. V gave up 2 bases and J gave up 5 bases, with 4 bases separating them.